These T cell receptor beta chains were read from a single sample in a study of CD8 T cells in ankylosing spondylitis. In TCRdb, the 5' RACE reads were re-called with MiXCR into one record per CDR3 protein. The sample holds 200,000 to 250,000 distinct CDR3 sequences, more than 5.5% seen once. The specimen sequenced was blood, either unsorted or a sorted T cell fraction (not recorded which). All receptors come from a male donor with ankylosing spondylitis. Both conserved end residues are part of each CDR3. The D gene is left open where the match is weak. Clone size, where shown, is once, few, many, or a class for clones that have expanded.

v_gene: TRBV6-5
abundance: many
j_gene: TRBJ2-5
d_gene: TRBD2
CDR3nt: TGTGCCAGCAGCCTAACGGGGGGGGCAAGGGAGACCCAGTACTTC
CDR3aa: CASSLTGGARETQYF

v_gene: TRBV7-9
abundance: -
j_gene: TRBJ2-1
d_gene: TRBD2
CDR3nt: TGTGCCAGCAGCTCACCTAGCGGGAGCCCCTTGTACAATGAGCAGTTCTTC
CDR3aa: CASSSPSGSPLYNEQFF

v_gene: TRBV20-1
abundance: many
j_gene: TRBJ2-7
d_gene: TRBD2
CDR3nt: TGCAGTGCTACTTCAGCGGGAAAGGGCTACGAGCAGTACTTC
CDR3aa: CSATSAGKGYEQYF

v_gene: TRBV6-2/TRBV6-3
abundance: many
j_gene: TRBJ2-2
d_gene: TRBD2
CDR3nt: TGTGCCAGCAGTTACCTGGCACTAGCGGGTTACACCGGGGAGCTGTTTTTT
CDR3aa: CASSYLALAGYTGELFF

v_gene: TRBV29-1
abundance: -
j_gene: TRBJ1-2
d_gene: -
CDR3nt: TGCAGCGTTGACCCTCGGGACACTAACTATGGCTACACCTTC
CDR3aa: CSVDPRDTNYGYTF

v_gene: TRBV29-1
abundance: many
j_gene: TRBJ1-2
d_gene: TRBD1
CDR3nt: TGCAGCGCCAGGGACAGACCCTATGGCTACACCTTC
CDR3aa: CSARDRPYGYTF

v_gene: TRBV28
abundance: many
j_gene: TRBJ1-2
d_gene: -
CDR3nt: TGTGCCAGCAGACCTACAGGAGAACCCTATGGCTACACCTTC
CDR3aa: CASRPTGEPYGYTF

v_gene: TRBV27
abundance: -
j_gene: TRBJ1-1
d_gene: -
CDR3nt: TGTGCCAGCAGTCCCCGAACGACAGTCGTGAACACTGAAGCTTTCTTT
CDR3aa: CASSPRTTVVNTEAFF

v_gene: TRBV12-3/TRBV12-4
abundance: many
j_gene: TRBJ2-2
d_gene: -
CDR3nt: TGTGCCAGCAGCCTCGAGGCAGGGCGTACCGGGGAGCTGTTTTTT
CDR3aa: CASSLEAGRTGELFF

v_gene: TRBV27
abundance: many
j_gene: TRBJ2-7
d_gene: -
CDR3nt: TGTGCCAGCAGTACACTAGGGAGCGCCTACGAGCAGTACTTC
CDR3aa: CASSTLGSAYEQYF

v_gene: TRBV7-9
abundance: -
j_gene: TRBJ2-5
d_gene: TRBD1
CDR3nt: TGTGCCAGCAGCTCCCGGGACAGGGCATACCGAGAGACCCAGTACTTC
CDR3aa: CASSSRDRAYRETQYF

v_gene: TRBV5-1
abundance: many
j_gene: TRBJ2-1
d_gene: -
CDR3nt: TGCGCCAGCAGCCCCGGGGAAGTCCCCTACAATGAGCAGTTCTTC
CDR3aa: CASSPGEVPYNEQFF

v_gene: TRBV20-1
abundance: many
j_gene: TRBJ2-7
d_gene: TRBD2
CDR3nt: TGCAGTGGCCGGGAGGGCTACGAGCAGTACTTC
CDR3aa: CSGREGYEQYF

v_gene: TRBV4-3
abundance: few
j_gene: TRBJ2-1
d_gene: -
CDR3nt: TGCGCCAGCAGCCAACGGGGTGTACCACCGAATGAGCAGTTCTTC
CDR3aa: CASSQRGVPPNEQFF

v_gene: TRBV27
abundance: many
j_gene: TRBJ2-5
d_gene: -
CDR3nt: TGTGCCAGCAGTTTATTGGCCCAAGAGACCCAGTACTTC
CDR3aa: CASSLLAQETQYF

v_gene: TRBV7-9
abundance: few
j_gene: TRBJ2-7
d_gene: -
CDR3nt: TGTGCCAGCAGCTCTTCGGCGGGACGGGACCCATACGAGCAGTACTTC
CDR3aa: CASSSSAGRDPYEQYF

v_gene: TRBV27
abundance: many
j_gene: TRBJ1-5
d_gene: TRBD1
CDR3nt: TGTGCCAGCAGTTCCCGGACAGGGCGAGGCAATCAGCCCCAGCATTTT
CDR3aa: CASSSRTGRGNQPQHF

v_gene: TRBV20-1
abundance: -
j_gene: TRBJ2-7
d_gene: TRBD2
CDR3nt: TGCAGTGCTAGAGCCTCGACCACTAGCGGAGATTCCTACGAGCAGTACTTC
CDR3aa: CSARASTTSGDSYEQYF

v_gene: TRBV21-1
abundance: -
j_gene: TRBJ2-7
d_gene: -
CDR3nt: TGTGCCAGCAGCACCGGGGGCCTAGCGGATTCCTACGAGCAGTACTTC
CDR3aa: CASSTGGLADSYEQYF

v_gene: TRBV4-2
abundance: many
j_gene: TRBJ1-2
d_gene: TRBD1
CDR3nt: TGTGCCAGCAGCGCGGAGGGGGCGGTAAGCTATGGCTACACCTTC
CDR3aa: CASSAEGAVSYGYTF

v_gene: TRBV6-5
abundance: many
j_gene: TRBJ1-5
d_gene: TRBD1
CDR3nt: TGTGCCAGCAGTTACGCAGGGGGTCCAAATCAGCCCCAGCATTTT
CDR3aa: CASSYAGGPNQPQHF

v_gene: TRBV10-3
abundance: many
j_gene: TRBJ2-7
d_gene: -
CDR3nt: TGTGCCATCAGTGTTTCCGGGACCACAGGCCTAGAGCAGTACTTC
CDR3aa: CAISVSGTTGLEQYF